The clone carrying this TCR beta chain was recorded a few times. This CDR3 spans 15 amino acids. Germline CDR1 SGHNT, CDR2 YYREEE (reference sequence). V lost 3 bases, J lost 4 bases, and 8 bases stayed unmatched. The data originate from a study of radiotherapy plus CTLA-4 blockade in lung cancer. Using immunoSEQ multiplex PCR, the repertoire was profiled, and TCRdb retains in-frame clones only, with some absent. The data show about 62,000 clones, roughly three quarters seen once. Receiving focal radiation plus CTLA-4 blockade with ipilimumab were patients who had chemo-refractory metastatic non-small-cell lung cancer.

This material consisted of peripheral blood, taken from a patient treated with radiotherapy plus ipilimumab. The receptor's source is a human donor with non-small cell lung cancer who had a complete response to radiotherapy plus ipilimumab. The chain is built from TRBV5-4 and TRBJ1-1; TRBD1 matches 8 bases. Here the CDR3 DNA reads TGTGCCAGCAGCTGGGGAGACAGGGGAGGCACTGAAGCTTTCTTT. Protein product: CASSWGDRGGTEAFF. The whole variable domain, remainder taken from reference TRBV5-4 and TRBJ1-1, is ETGVTQSPTHLIKTRGQQVTLRCSSQSGHNTVSWYQQALGQGPQFIFQYYREEENGRGNFPPRFSGLQFPNYSSELNVNALELDDSALYLCASSWGDRGGTEAFFGQGTRLTVV.